The 15 T cell receptor beta chains listed next were all sequenced from one sample in a study of tumor and adjacent non-tumor tissue in lung cancer. TCRbeta libraries were built with three rounds of nested PCR, modified from ARM-PCR. MiXCR, run by TCRdb on the multiplex PCR reads, gives a single entry per CDR3 protein. The sample includes 60,000 to 100,000 distinct CDR3 sequences, around 76% of them seen just once. No cell sorting was done before RNA was extracted from the tissue. The normal lung tissue was taken more than 3 cm from the tumor edge. The source material was distant non-tumor lung tissue. The source of these receptors is a man in his 70s with non-small cell lung cancer.

This clonotype appeared a few times. This clone may be a read error of a much larger clone one base away. J is TRBJ1-2 and V is TRBV29-1; the D gene is possibly TRBD1 (5 bases). This CDR3 region has 14 residues. The germline V gene has CDR1 SQVTM and CDR2 ANQGSEA. CDR3 sequence: CSVHPDRLHYSYTF. DNA for the CDR3: TGCAGCGTTCACCCCGACAGATTACACTATAGCTACACCTTC. The full variable domain, rest sourced from reference TRBV29-1 and TRBJ1-2, is SAVISQKPSRDICQRGTSLTIQCQVDSQVTMMFWYRQQPGQSLTLIATANQGSEATYESGFVIDKFPISRPNLTFSTLTVSNMSPEDSSIYLCSVHPDRLHYSYTFGSGTRLTVV.

In regard to this clonotype: The junction departs from the called germline gene at one end, perhaps through a read error. The chain recombines TRBV29-1 with TRBJ2-7; D not certain. Germline CDR1 reads SQVTM; CDR2 reads ANQGSEA. The CDR3 consists of 14 residues. CDR3 protein: CSVERAGPSYEQCF. CDR3 coding DNA: TGCAGTGTTGAAAGGGCAGGACCGAGCTACGAGCAGTGCTTC.

This clonotype was picked up a small number of times. This may be a read error: a much more frequent sequence differs by one nucleotide. V is TRBV6-1 and J is TRBJ2-2; D is ambiguous. This CDR3 is 15 amino acids long. V was clipped by 8 bases and J by 8 bases, with 21 bases between them. Germline assignment: CDR1 MNHNS and CDR2 SASEGT. Here the CDR3 DNA reads TGTGCCAGCGTTACCATGGGGATCTTGTCTGGGGAGCTGTTTTTT. Protein: CASVTMGILSGELFF.

This clonotype was seen a few times. Germline and junction disagree at one end, which may indicate a read error. The rearrangement uses TRBV11-2 and TRBJ2-7; maybe TRBD1 (5 bases). Germline CDR1 SGHAT, CDR2 FQNNGV. This CDR3 has 15 amino acids. CDR3 DNA sequence: TGTGCCAGCAGCTTAGATCATGGGGCCCCATACGATCAGTACTTC. It specifies CASSLDHGAPYDQYF.

About this clonotype itself: With a much larger clone just one base away, this may be a read error. The chain combines TRBV6-5 with TRBJ2-1, with 9 positions matching TRBD2. The germline V gene has CDR1 MNHEY and CDR2 SVGAGI. The CDR3 sequence is 14 residues long. The CDR3: CVSSLGTSSNEQFF. CDR3 nucleotides: TGTGTCAGCAGTTTGGGGACTAGCTCCAATGAGCAGTTCTTC.

Remarks on this clonotype: The final CDR3 position lacks the conserved phenylalanine or tryptophan, pointing to a likely read error. The J gene is TRBJ2-7, the V gene TRBV12-3 or TRBV12-4, with 7 bases lining up with TRBD1. There are 15 residues in the CDR3. The CDR3 DNA sequence: TGTGCCTGCAGTACCTCGACAGGGAGACCCTACGAGCAGTACTCC. It is translated as CACSTSTGRPYEQYS.

The rearrangement uses TRBV29-1 and TRBJ2-1; D possibly corresponds to TRBD2 (5 bases). CDR3 size: 13 residues. The germline gives CDR1 SQVTM, CDR2 ANQGSEA. Written as DNA, the CDR3 is TGCAGAGTTAAAGGTGACTACTACAATGAGCAGTTCTTC. Protein sequence: CRVKGDYYNEQFF.

With regard to this clonotype: Being one base from a much bigger clone, this may be a read error. V usage is TRBV28 and J usage is TRBJ2-7, with D tentatively TRBD1 (6 bases). There are 14 residues in the CDR3. The V gene's germline CDR1 is MDHEN and CDR2 SYDVKM. The CDR3 is CASTPTGFSYELYF. The CDR3 bases are TGTGCCAGCACCCCTACAGGGTTCTCGTACGAGCTGTACTTC.

In regard to this clonotype: One end of the junction varies from germline; a read error may be responsible. The rearrangement links TRBV14 to TRBJ2-5; maybe TRBD2 (7 bases). This CDR3 has 11 residues. The germline gives CDR1 SGHDN, CDR2 FVKESK. CDR3 DNA: TGTGCCAACAGCCAAGCGGGGACACAGTATTTC. It specifies CANSQAGTQYF.

The chain employs TRBV5-4 and TRBJ2-6; D unresolved. V lost 4 bases, J lost 2 bases, and 4 bases lay in between. Looked up from germline, CDR1 is SGHNT and CDR2 is YYREEE (reference sequence). The CDR3 covers 13 residues. The CDR3 loop is CASSQAGANVLTF. The CDR3 DNA is TGTGCCAGCAGCCAGGCTGGGGCCAACGTCCTGACTTTC. The entire variable domain, with the rest obtained from reference TRBV5-4 and TRBJ2-6, is as follows: ETGVTQSPTHLIKTRGQQVTLRCSSQSGHNTVSWYQQALGQGPQFIFQYYREEENGRGNFPPRFSGLQFPNYSSELNVNALELDDSALYLCASSQAGANVLTFGAGSRLTVL.

Worth noting for this clonotype: Since no conserved phenylalanine or tryptophan closes the CDR3, a read error is the likely cause. The V and J genes are TRBV11-2 and TRBJ2-5; perhaps TRBD2 as D (5 bases). Germline values: CDR1 SGHAT, CDR2 FQNNGV. This CDR3 spans 15 amino acids. The CDR3 loop reads CTSSPGIVGQETQYY. In DNA form, the CDR3 reads TGTACCAGCAGCCCGGGGATAGTTGGGCAAGAGACCCAGTACTAC.

By share of the sample, this clonotype is medium-sized (0.01 to 0.1%). The chain recombines TRBV6-1 with TRBJ1-2, with 9 bases lining up with TRBD1. Trimming took 4 bases from V and 6 from J; bases not matched to a gene: 3. The CDR3 consists of 13 residues. CDR1 and CDR2 from the germline V gene are MNHNS and SASEGT. The CDR3 DNA reads TGTGCCAGCAGTGGAGGGACAGGGAATGGCTACACCTTC. This codes for CASSGGTGNGYTF.

With respect to this clonotype: With a much larger clone just one base away, this may be a read error. The J gene is TRBJ1-6, the V gene TRBV28, with D unclear. The germline V gene encodes CDR1 MDHEN and CDR2 SYDVKM. This CDR3 comprises 13 residues. The V and J ends lost 6 bases and 7 bases respectively, with 10 bases between them. The CDR3 DNA sequence: TGTGCCAGCAGGTTTTCTTCAAATTCACCCCTCCACTTT. As protein: CASRFSSNSPLHF.

The chain links TRBV11-2 to TRBJ1-2, with TRBD1 as a possible D gene (5 bases). Germline-derived CDR1 and CDR2 are SGHAT and FQNNGV. The CDR3 extends over 13 amino acids. The DNA for the CDR3 is TGTGTCAGTAGCTTAGATAGGAGGGGTGGCTACACCTTC. It translates to CVSSLDRRGGYTF.

This clonotype was picked up a small number of times. V and J are TRBV7-9 and TRBJ2-2, with a weak D call TRBD1 (7 bases). The CDR3 loop spans 15 amino acids. V was cut by 5 bases and J by 2 bases, with 12 bases left in between. Germline values: CDR1 SEHNR, CDR2 FQNEAQ (reference sequence). In DNA form, the CDR3 reads TGTGCCAGCAGCGCGGGACAGACCAACACCGGGGAGCTGTTTTTT. This encodes CASSAGQTNTGELFF.